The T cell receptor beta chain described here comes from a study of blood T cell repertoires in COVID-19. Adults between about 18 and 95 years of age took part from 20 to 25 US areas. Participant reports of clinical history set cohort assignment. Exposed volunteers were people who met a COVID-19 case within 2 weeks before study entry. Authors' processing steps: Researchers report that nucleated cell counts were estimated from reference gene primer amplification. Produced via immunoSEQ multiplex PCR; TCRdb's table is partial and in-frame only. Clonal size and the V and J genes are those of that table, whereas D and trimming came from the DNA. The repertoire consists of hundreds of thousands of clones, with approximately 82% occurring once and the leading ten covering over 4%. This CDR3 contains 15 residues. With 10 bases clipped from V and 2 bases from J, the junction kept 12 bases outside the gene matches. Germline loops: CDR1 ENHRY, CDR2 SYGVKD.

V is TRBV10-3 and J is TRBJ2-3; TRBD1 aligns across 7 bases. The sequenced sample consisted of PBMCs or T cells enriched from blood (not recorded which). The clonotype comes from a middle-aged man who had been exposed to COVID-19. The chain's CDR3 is CASQGVGEVTDTQYF. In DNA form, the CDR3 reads TGTGCCAGCCAGGGGGTGGGAGAGGTCACAGATACGCAGTATTTT.